Listed here are 16 T cell receptor beta chains from one sample, sequenced in a study of PD-1 blockade in classical Hodgkin lymphoma. This table comes from immunoSEQ multiplex PCR, and its TCRdb copy is limited to in-frame clones, with some not included. This table has over 25,000 clones, 94% appearing once. The time point was: newly diagnosed, previously untreated cHL patient sample. Material: peripheral blood mononuclear cells (PBMCs). All receptors derive from a human donor with classical Hodgkin lymphoma.

The chain carries TRBV5-6 and TRBJ2-7, with D unclear. The germline V gene encodes CDR1 SGHDT and CDR2 YYEEEE. Between the trimmed V and J ends, which lost 0 bases and 1 base, there was a span of 5 bases. The CDR3 has 13 amino acids. The CDR3 loop is CASSLDRSYEQYF. The CDR3 region has the DNA TGTGCCAGCAGCTTGGACAGATCCTACGAGCAGTACTTC.

The table lists this clone with a count of one. The chain couples TRBV27 to TRBJ1-5, with D possibly being TRBD1 (5 bases). The V end lost 5 bases, the J end lost 1 base, and 15 bases lay between the germline ends. This CDR3 region has 16 residues. Looked up from germline, CDR1 is MNHEY and CDR2 is SMNVEV (reference sequence). CDR3 region: CASSPYGGMSNQPQHF. CDR3 sequence (DNA): TGTGCCAGCAGTCCCTATGGGGGGATGAGCAATCAGCCCCAGCATTTT.

This clone came up once. This rearrangement joins TRBV5-1 to TRBJ2-7; 8 positions agree with TRBD2. The V gene's germline CDR1 is SGHRS and CDR2 YFSETQ. CDR3 length: 15 residues. J gave up 0 bases and V 6 bases, and 8 bases lay outside the gene matches. The chain's CDR3 is CASTLGGGISYEQYF. The CDR3 bases are TGCGCCAGCACACTTGGCGGGGGGATCTCCTACGAGCAGTACTTC.

Remarks on this clone: A read error may produce the germline difference seen at one junction end. The V gene is TRBV7-7, the J gene TRBJ2-3; D is uncertain. Germline values: CDR1 SSHAT, CDR2 FNYEAQ (reference sequence). The CDR3 runs to 13 residues. The CDR3 DNA sequence: TGTGCTAGCAGCTCCAGCGGCACAGATACGCAGTATTTT. Amino acids: CASSSSGTDTQYF. Complete variable domain (other parts from reference TRBV7-7 and TRBJ2-3): GAGVSQSPRYKVTKRGQDVTLRCDPISSHATLYWYQQALGQGPEFLTYFNYEAQPDKSGLPSDRFSAERPEGSISTLTIQRTEQRDSAMYRCASSSSGTDTQYFGPGTRLTVL.

CDR3 sequence (DNA): TGTGCCAGTAGCGTCCCAGGGGAGCTTTTCGGCTACACCTTC. This encodes CASSVPGELFGYTF. This chain connects TRBV19 to TRBJ1-2; D is perhaps TRBD1 (6 bases). From germline, CDR1 is LNHDA and CDR2 SQIVND (reference sequence). Trimming left V 6 bases short and J 8 bases short, with 19 bases between. CDR3 size: 14 residues.

The V and J genes are TRBV7-9 and TRBJ1-2; 7 positions match TRBD1. Germline loops: CDR1 SEHNR, CDR2 FQNEAQ (reference sequence). V was clipped by 2 bases and J by 5 bases; unmatched bases: 17. CDR3 length equals 18 residues. The CDR3 region has the DNA TGTGCCAGCAGCTTAATACAGGGGATCATAGTGAGGCAGTATGGCTACACCTTC. It specifies CASSLIQGIIVRQYGYTF.

This clone was recorded only once. This chain joins TRBV7-9 and TRBJ2-1; D could derive from TRBD1 or TRBD2 (5 bases each). Per the germline V gene, CDR1 is SEHNR and CDR2 is FQNEAQ (reference sequence). Trimming shortened V by 2 bases and J by 7 bases, and 9 bases separated the two germline ends. This CDR3 comprises 13 residues. CDR3 in amino acids: CASSLRGANEQFF. The DNA of the CDR3 is TGTGCCAGCAGCTTAAGAGGGGCTAATGAGCAGTTCTTC.

The chain employs TRBV5-4 and TRBJ2-1; 7 positions match TRBD1. The V gene's germline CDR1 is SGHNT and CDR2 YYREEE (reference sequence). After removal of 0 bases from V and 6 bases from J, the junction contained 9 bases not matched to a gene. The CDR3 has 16 residues. The CDR3 sequence is CASSLVGRGHFNEQFF. The CDR3 DNA is TGTGCCAGCAGCTTGGTGGGAAGGGGGCATTTCAATGAGCAGTTCTTC.

This clone was seen a single time. The rearrangement links TRBV7-9 to TRBJ2-3; either TRBD1 or TRBD2 may supply D (5 bases each). The CDR3 sequence is 14 residues long. Trimming took off 8 bases at V and 2 bases at J, with 14 bases between the two ends. Germline V gene data show CDR1 as SEHNR and CDR2 as FQNEAQ (reference sequence). The CDR3 nucleotides are TGTGCCAGCCGATACGGGACCCTCACAGATACGCAGTATTTT. Amino acids: CASRYGTLTDTQYF. Looking up the rest from reference TRBV7-9 and TRBJ2-3 gives the full variable domain: DTGVSQNPRHKITKRGQNVTFRCDPISEHNRLYWYRQTLGQGPEFLTYFQNEAQLEKSRLLSDRFSAERPKGSFSTLEIQRTEQGDSAMYLCASRYGTLTDTQYFGPGTRLTVL.

V and J are TRBV6-1 and TRBJ1-3; D may be TRBD1 (5 bases). Trimming cost V 5 bases and J 2 bases, with 13 bases left between them. This CDR3 is built from 15 residues. Germline CDR1 reads MNHNS; CDR2 reads SASEGT. CDR3: CASSPTTDAGNTIYF. As DNA, the CDR3 is TGTGCCAGCAGTCCCACGACAGATGCTGGAAACACCATATATTTT.

Here the CDR3 DNA reads TGTGCCTGGACGGGTGGGGGGAGAGGGACCCAGTACTTC. Translated: CAWTGGGRGTQYF. The chain uses TRBV30 and TRBJ2-5, with D possibly being TRBD2 (6 bases). The CDR3 spans 13 residues. The germline V and J ends were trimmed by 4 bases and 7 bases, with 16 bases remaining between them. The germline V gene has CDR1 GTSNPN and CDR2 SVGIG (reference sequence).

This chain connects TRBV29-1 to TRBJ2-7; D could derive from TRBD1 or TRBD2 (6 bases each). Germline V gene sequence: CDR1 SQVTM, CDR2 ANQGSEA. The V end was cut by 7 bases, the J end by 4 bases, with 11 bases between. The CDR3 loop spans 11 amino acids. In DNA, the CDR3 is TGCAGCGGAGGGGGGAGGTACGAGCAGTACTTC. Encoded protein: CSGGGRYEQYF.

The chain employs TRBV5-4 and TRBJ1-4, with D tentatively TRBD1 (5 bases). The V end lost 4 bases, the J end lost 7 bases, and 14 bases lay between the germline ends. The CDR3 loop spans 14 amino acids. Germline CDR1 reads SGHNT; CDR2 reads YYREEE (reference sequence). The CDR3 reads CASSRDIGGEKLFF. Written as DNA, the CDR3 is TGTGCCAGCAGCCGCGACATTGGGGGTGAAAAACTGTTTTTT. The full variable domain, completed using reference TRBV5-4 and TRBJ1-4, is ETGVTQSPTHLIKTRGQQVTLRCSSQSGHNTVSWYQQALGQGPQFIFQYYREEENGRGNFPPRFSGLQFPNYSSELNVNALELDDSALYLCASSRDIGGEKLFFGSGTQLSVL.

The V gene is TRBV4-1, the J gene TRBJ1-5, with D unclear. Germline V gene data show CDR1 as MGHRA and CDR2 as YSYEKL. Deletions cut 0 bases from V and 2 bases from J, with 5 bases between. The CDR3 has 14 amino acids. CDR3 in DNA: TGCGCCAGCAGCCAAGAGGGAGGCAATCAGCCCCAGCATTTT. Amino acids: CASSQEGGNQPQHF.

This clone was detected only once. V is TRBV4-1 and J is TRBJ1-1, with a weak D call TRBD1 (6 bases). This CDR3 is built from 14 residues. V shed 4 bases and J shed 4 bases, with 13 bases lying between them. Per the germline V gene, CDR1 is MGHRA and CDR2 is YSYEKL. The CDR3: CASSREGVSTEAFF. The CDR3 DNA reads as TGCGCCAGCAGCCGGGAGGGGGTGAGCACTGAAGCTTTCTTT.

The rearrangement links TRBV27 to TRBJ2-5; 13 nucleotides agree with TRBD2. The V gene end was trimmed by 2 bases and the J gene end by 6 bases; junction bases not matched to a gene: 3. This CDR3 is 15 amino acids long. Germline CDR1 is MNHEY and CDR2 is SMNVEV (reference sequence). DNA of the CDR3: TGTGCCAGCAGTTTAGGGACTAGCGGGGCAAAGACCCAGTACTTC. Its protein product is CASSLGTSGAKTQYF.